A selection of T cell receptor beta chains follows, all from one sample in a study of blood T cell repertoires in COVID-19. Assay: immunoSEQ multiplex PCR; the TCRdb copy retains only in-frame clones and omits some. The sample shows under 150,000 clones, over 70% of them seen only once. Sequenced input: peripheral blood. The origin of the receptors is a man aged 45-65 years with acute or convalescent COVID-19. Both conserved end residues are part of each CDR3. Fields, in order: D gene, clone size, V gene, J gene, CDR3 DNA, CDR3 protein. A D gene is named only where the DNA matches it firmly. A clone size is listed for some rows: how often the clone was seen (once, few, many), or a class if it is expanded.

TRBD1	NA	TRBV6-5	TRBJ1-2	TGTGCCAGCAGTCCGGGACAGGGGGCTTCGATCGGCTACACCTTC	CASSPGQGASIGYTF
NA	NA	TRBV5-1	TRBJ2-4	TGCGCCAGCAGCCCCGGCGGAGGGGAGATCATTCAGTACTTC	CASSPGGGEIIQYF
TRBD2	NA	TRBV25-1	TRBJ2-1	TGTGCCAGCGGGACTAGCGCCAACTCCTACAATGAGCAGTTCTTC	CASGTSANSYNEQFF
TRBD1	NA	TRBV11-1	TRBJ2-3	TGTGCCAGCAGGCGCACGAGGGGGCCAGATACGCAGTATTTT	CASRRTRGPDTQYF
TRBD2	NA	TRBV6-5	TRBJ2-2	TGTGCCAGCAGTCCCGGGACTAGCCAGAGCGGGGAGCTGTTTTTT	CASSPGTSQSGELFF
NA	NA	TRBV9	TRBJ1-2	TGTGCCAGCAGCGCCTTTAACTATGGCTACACCTTC	CASSAFNYGYTF
NA	few	TRBV2	TRBJ1-6	TGTGCCAGCAGCGCCGGGAGCCCTAATTCACCCCTCCACTTT	CASSAGSPNSPLHF
NA	once	TRBV6-5	TRBJ1-1	TGTGCCAGCAGTTACGGACTCCACACTGAAGCTTTCTTT	CASSYGLHTEAFF
NA	NA	TRBV7-9	TRBJ1-6	TGTGCCAGCAGCTTAGGTGCAGAACGGGATTCACCCCTCCACTTT	CASSLGAERDSPLHF
TRBD2	NA	TRBV30	TRBJ2-1	TGTGCCTGCAAAGGCCGGCGGGGGGGCCCCTACAATGAGCAGTTCTTC	CACKGRRGGPYNEQFF
NA	NA	TRBV29-1	TRBJ2-5	TGCAGCGTTGAATTCAGGGACACCCCATGGGAGACCCAGTACTTC	CSVEFRDTPWETQYF
TRBD2	NA	TRBV13	TRBJ2-3	TGTGCCAGCAGCTTAGAAGCGGGGGCAGATACGCAGTATTTT	CASSLEAGADTQYF
NA	few	TRBV7-2	TRBJ1-2	TGTGCCAGCAGCCGATTGGGAGGTGGCTACACCTTC	CASSRLGGGYTF
NA	NA	TRBV27	TRBJ2-3	TGTGCCAGGAGTAGGGCAGGGGAGAGGACAGATACGCAGTATTTT	CARSRAGERTDTQYF
NA	NA	TRBV19	TRBJ1-1	TGTGCCAGTAGTGGCGACAGGAAGGTTCGGGGAGCTTTCTTT	CASSGDRKVRGAFF
NA	NA	TRBV7-5	TRBJ2-1	TGTGCCAGAAGCTTCCCTGGGAGAGCGGGGGAGTACAATGAGCAGTTCTTC	CARSFPGRAGEYNEQFF
NA	NA	TRBV6-5	TRBJ2-3	TGTGCCAGCAGTCTAAACTCCGTCGTCTCAGATACGCAGTATTTT	CASSLNSVVSDTQYF
NA	NA	TRBV7-9	TRBJ2-3	TGTGCCAGCAGCTTAGGTATAGCAGATACGCAGTATTTT	CASSLGIADTQYF
TRBD1	NA	TRBV10-3	TRBJ1-1	TGTGCCATCACCCGAAACCGGGACAGGGGGTTAGGTACTGAAGCTTTCTTT	CAITRNRDRGLGTEAFF
NA	NA	TRBV19	TRBJ1-5	TGTGCCAGTAGTGCCACCGCGAGCAATCAGCCCCAGCATTTT	CASSATASNQPQHF
NA	NA	TRBV28	TRBJ1-2	TGTGCCAGCGAGGGTGGCTATGGCTACACCTTC	CASEGGYGYTF
NA	NA	TRBV7-3	TRBJ1-1	TGTGCCAGCAGCTTAGCAGGCCTGCCGGACACTGAAGCTTTCTTT	CASSLAGLPDTEAFF
NA	NA	TRBV4-1	TRBJ2-1	TGCGCCAGCAGCCGAGAGAACCGCCAGGGAGAGCAGTTCTTC	CASSRENRQGEQFF
NA	NA	TRBV3-1/TRBV3-2	TRBJ2-1	TGTGCCAGCAGCCGCGGTAGGGGGACCGACTCCTACAATGAGCAGTTCTTC	CASSRGRGTDSYNEQFF
TRBD2	few	TRBV28	TRBJ2-1	TGTGCCAGCAGTCTCCCCCTCGGGGGGGCCTGGGAGCAGTTCTTC	CASSLPLGGAWEQFF
TRBD2	NA	TRBV19	TRBJ2-5	TGTGCCAGTAGCCCCCCCGGACTAGCGGGGCGAGAGACCCAGTACTTC	CASSPPGLAGRETQYF
TRBD2	once	TRBV10-2	TRBJ2-5	TGCGCCAGCAGTCTTGGTAGCGGGTTGCAAGAGACCCAGTACTTC	CASSLGSGLQETQYF
TRBD2	NA	TRBV3-1/TRBV3-2	TRBJ2-3	TGTGCCAGCAGCCAGATAAGAGTGGGGGGACTAGCCGCAGATACGCAGTATTTT	CASSQIRVGGLAADTQYF
NA	NA	TRBV6-1	TRBJ1-1	TGTGCCAGCAGTGGACTCATACAGGGCGGGAACACTGAAGCTTTCTTT	CASSGLIQGGNTEAFF
NA	NA	TRBV7-3	TRBJ2-4	TGTGCCAGCAGCTTAAAAGGGGGAAACATTCAGTACTTC	CASSLKGGNIQYF
NA	once	TRBV18	TRBJ2-2	TGTGCCAGCTCACCCCGGGAAAAGTCGGGTTCCGGGGAGCTGTTTTTT	CASSPREKSGSGELFF
NA	NA	TRBV20-1	TRBJ1-4	TGCAGTGCTAGTAATCGAGCGACTGGAGCGGCTAATGAAAAACTGTTTTTT	CSASNRATGAANEKLFF
TRBD1	NA	TRBV18	TRBJ1-6	TGTGCCAGCTCTTACTCCGGGACAGTTAATTCACCCCTCCACTTT	CASSYSGTVNSPLHF
TRBD1	NA	TRBV28	TRBJ1-2	TGTGCCAGCACTCCGGCAACGACAGGGGAGGGCGGCTACACCTTC	CASTPATTGEGGYTF
NA	NA	TRBV7-2	TRBJ1-5	TGTGCCAGCAGCTTAGCTACGGATCAGCCCCAGCATTTT	CASSLATDQPQHF
TRBD1	NA	TRBV5-1	TRBJ2-2	TGCGCCAGCAGCCGTCCGACAGGGGCCGACACCGGGGAGCTGTTTTTT	CASSRPTGADTGELFF
NA	NA	TRBV5-4	TRBJ2-1	TGTGCCAGCCAACAGAAAAGCTCCTACAATGAGCAGTTCTTC	CASQQKSSYNEQFF
TRBD1	NA	TRBV5-1	TRBJ2-1	TGCGCCAGCAGCGGGACAGGGGAAGGGGATGAGCAGTTCTTC	CASSGTGEGDEQFF
NA	few	TRBV2	TRBJ1-1	TGTGCCAGCAGTGATCAGGAGGTGGCTTTCTTT	CASSDQEVAFF
NA	NA	TRBV3-1/TRBV3-2	TRBJ2-2	TGTGCCAGCAGCCCCGGGACTTACAACACCGGGGAGCTGTTTTTT	CASSPGTYNTGELFF
TRBD2	NA	TRBV5-4	TRBJ2-5	TGTGCCAGCAGCGATGCTGCGGGAGTAGAGACCCAGTACTTC	CASSDAAGVETQYF
TRBD1	NA	TRBV24-1	TRBJ1-2	TGTGCCACCAGTGACCCCGGGACAGGCTATGGCTACACCTTC	CATSDPGTGYGYTF
NA	NA	TRBV20-1	TRBJ2-1	TGCAGTGCTAGTTATAGGGGATTAATCTCCTACAATGAGCAGTTCTTC	CSASYRGLISYNEQFF
TRBD1	NA	TRBV28	TRBJ1-2	TGTGCCAGCAGCTCAGACAGGGGTGGCTACACCTTC	CASSSDRGGYTF
TRBD1	NA	TRBV12-5	TRBJ1-2	TGTGCTAGTGGTGCAGCGGATAGACAGGGTAAGGCGCATGGCTACACCTTC	CASGAADRQGKAHGYTF
TRBD1	NA	TRBV2	TRBJ1-4	TGTGCCAGCATAGGCCGCCAGGGGGCGCGAAAACTGTTTTTT	CASIGRQGARKLFF
NA	NA	TRBV11-1	TRBJ1-1	TGTGCCAGCAGCCCACGGGGGGTGGCGAACACTGAAGCTTTCTTT	CASSPRGVANTEAFF
NA	NA	TRBV5-1	TRBJ2-3	TGCGCCAGCAGCCTGGAACTAGCCGGGAGCACAGATACGCAGTATTTT	CASSLELAGSTDTQYF
NA	few	TRBV12-3/TRBV12-4	TRBJ1-4	TGTGCCAGCAGTTTGAGGACTAATGAAAAACTGTTTTTT	CASSLRTNEKLFF
NA	few	TRBV9	TRBJ1-6	TGTGCCAGCAGCGACCGCTCAGGGAATAATTCACCCCTCCACTTT	CASSDRSGNNSPLHF
TRBD1	once	TRBV30	TRBJ1-1	TGTGCCTGGGGGACAGGGAGATCTCGCCCCACTGAAGCTTTCTTT	CAWGTGRSRPTEAFF
NA	NA	TRBV4-1	TRBJ2-3	TGCGCCAGCAGCCAAGAGAACATCCGCACAGATACGCAGTATTTT	CASSQENIRTDTQYF
NA	NA	TRBV11-1	TRBJ2-2	TGTGCCAGCAAACCGGGGTCCGGGGGCACCGGGGAGCTGTTTTTT	CASKPGSGGTGELFF
TRBD1	NA	TRBV10-2	TRBJ1-5	TGCGCCAGCCGGGACAGGGCCAACAATCAGCCCCAGCATTTT	CASRDRANNQPQHF
NA	NA	TRBV19	TRBJ1-5	TGTGCCAGTAAATCTAGGGAGCTTCAGCCCCAGCATTTT	CASKSRELQPQHF
NA	NA	TRBV6-5	TRBJ2-2	TGTGCCAGCAGTTACAGTACAATGGCCGGGGAGCTGTTTTTT	CASSYSTMAGELFF
TRBD1	NA	TRBV10-3	TRBJ1-1	TGTGCCATCAGTCCGACAGGGGACTATGAAGCTTTCTTT	CAISPTGDYEAFF
NA	NA	TRBV29-1	TRBJ1-1	TGCAGCGTTGAAACAGGGATTATCACTGAAGCTTTCTTT	CSVETGIITEAFF